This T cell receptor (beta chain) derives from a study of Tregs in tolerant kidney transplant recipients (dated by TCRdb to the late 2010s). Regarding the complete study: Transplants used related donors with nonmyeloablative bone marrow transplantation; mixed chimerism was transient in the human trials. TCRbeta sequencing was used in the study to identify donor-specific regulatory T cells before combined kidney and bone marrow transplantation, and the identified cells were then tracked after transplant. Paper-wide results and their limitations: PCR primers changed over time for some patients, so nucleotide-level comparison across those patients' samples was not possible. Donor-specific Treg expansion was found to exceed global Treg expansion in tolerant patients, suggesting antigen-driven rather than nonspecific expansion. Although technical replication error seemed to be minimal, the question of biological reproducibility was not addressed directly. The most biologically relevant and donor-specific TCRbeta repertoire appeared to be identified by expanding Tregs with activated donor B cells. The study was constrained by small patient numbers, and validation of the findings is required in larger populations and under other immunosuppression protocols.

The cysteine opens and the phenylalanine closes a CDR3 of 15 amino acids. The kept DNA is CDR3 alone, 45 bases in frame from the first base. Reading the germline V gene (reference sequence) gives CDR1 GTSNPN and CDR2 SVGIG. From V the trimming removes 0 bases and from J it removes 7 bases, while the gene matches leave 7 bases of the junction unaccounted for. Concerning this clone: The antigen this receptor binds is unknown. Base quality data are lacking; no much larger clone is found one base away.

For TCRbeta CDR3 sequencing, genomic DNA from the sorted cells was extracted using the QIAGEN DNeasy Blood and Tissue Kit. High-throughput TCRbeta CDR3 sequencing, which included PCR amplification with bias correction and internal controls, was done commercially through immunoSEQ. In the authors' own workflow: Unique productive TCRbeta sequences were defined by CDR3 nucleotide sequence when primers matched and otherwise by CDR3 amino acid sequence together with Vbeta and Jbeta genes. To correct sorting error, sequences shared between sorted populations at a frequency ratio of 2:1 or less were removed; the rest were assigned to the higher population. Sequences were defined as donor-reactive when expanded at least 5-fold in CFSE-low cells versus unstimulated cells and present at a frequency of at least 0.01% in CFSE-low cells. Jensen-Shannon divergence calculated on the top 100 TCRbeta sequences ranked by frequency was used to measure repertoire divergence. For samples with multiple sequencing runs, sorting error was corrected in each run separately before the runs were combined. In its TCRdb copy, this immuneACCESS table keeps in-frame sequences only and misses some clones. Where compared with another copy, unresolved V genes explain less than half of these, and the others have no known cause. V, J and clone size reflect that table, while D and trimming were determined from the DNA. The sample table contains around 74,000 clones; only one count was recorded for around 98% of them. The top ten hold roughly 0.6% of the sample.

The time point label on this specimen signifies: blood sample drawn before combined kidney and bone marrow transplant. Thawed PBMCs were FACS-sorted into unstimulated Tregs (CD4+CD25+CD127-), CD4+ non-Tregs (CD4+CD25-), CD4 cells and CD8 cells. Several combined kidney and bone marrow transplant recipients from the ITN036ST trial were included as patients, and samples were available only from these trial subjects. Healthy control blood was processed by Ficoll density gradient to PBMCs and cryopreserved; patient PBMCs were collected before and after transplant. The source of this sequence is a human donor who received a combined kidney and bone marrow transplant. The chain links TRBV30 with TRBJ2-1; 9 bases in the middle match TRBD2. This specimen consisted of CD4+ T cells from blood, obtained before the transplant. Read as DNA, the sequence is TGTGCCTGGAGTGTTCGTCTAGCGGGAATGAATGAGCAGTTCTTC. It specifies CAWSVRLAGMNEQFF. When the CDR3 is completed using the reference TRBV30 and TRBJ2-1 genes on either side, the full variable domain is SQTIHQWPATLVQPVGSPLSLECTVEGTSNPNLYWYRQAAGRGLQLLFYSVGIGQISSEVPQNLSASRPQDRQFILSSKKLLLSDSGFYLCAWSVRLAGMNEQFFGPGTRLTVL.